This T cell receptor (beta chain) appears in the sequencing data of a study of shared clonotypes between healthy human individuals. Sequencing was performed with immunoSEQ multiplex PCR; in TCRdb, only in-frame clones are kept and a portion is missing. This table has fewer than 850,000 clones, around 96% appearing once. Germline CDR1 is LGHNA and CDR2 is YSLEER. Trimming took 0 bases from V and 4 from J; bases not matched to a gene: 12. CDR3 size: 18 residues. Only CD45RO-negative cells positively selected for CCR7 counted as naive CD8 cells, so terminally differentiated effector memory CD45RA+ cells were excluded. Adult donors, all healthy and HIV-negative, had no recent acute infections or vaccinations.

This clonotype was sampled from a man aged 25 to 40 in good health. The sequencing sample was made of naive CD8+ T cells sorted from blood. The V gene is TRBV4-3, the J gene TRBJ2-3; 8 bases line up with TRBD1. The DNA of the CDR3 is TGCGCCAGCAGCCAAGATTGGGGAAGTGGACAGGGAGCAGATACGCAGTATTTT. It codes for CASSQDWGSGQGADTQYF.